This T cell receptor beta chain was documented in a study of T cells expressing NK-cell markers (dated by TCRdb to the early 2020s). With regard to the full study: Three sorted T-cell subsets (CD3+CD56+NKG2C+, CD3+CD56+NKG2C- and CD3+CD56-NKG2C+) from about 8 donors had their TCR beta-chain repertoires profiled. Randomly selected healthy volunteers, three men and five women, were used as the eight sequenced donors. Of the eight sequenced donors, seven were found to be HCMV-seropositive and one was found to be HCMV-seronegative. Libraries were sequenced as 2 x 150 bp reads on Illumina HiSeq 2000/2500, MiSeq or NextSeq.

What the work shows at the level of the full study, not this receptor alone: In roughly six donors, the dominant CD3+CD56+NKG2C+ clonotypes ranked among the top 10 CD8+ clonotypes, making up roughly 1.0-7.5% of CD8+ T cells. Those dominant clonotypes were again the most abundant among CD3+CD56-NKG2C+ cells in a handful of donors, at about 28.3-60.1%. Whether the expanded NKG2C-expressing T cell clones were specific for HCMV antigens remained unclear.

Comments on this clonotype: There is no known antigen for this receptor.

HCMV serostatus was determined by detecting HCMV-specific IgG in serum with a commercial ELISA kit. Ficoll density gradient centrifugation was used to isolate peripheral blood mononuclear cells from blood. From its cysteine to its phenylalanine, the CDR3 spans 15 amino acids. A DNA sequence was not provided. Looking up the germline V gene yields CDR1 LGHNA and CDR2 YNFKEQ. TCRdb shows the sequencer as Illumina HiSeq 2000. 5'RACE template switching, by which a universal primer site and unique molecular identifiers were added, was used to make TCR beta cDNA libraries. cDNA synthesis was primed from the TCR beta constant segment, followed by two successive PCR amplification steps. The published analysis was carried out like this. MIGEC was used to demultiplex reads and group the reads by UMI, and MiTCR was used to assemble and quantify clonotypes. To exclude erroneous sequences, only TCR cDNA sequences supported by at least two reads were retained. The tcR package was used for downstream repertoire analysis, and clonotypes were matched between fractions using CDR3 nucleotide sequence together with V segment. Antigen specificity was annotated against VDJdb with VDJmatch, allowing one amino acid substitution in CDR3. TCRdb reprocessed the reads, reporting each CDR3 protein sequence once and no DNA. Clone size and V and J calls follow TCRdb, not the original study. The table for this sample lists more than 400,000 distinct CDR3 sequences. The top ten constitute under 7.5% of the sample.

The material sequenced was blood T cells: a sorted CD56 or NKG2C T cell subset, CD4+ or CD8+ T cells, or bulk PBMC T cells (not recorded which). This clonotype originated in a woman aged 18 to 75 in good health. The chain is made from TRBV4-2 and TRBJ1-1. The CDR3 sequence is CASSQDLTVNTEAFF.